The next 9 T cell receptor beta chains were all read from a single sample in a study of blood T cells in healthy people across ages (dated by TCRdb to between 2014 and 2017). The library was generated by 5' RACE. The reads were generated on an Illumina HiSeq 2500. A second roughly 6 to 11 cycle PCR used a sample-barcoded 5' primer and a J-beta primer mix. Through fastp at Q25 and MiXCR, TCRdb rebuilt clones from the public reads, retaining in-frame beta chains. CDR3 protein sequences are deduplicated, and each keeps its most common genes and DNA. The sample table lists 1 million to 1.2 million distinct CDR3 sequences, roughly two fifths of them with a count of one. Jointly, the top ten make up roughly 14% of the sample. The sequencing sample was made of blood. These receptors were taken from a man in his late teens or twenties in good health.

The rearrangement links TRBV11-2 to TRBJ1-2; a weak D match, TRBD1 (5 bases). V lost 0 bases to trimming and J lost 10 bases, with 12 bases between them. Per germline, CDR1 SGHAT and CDR2 FQNNGV. This CDR3 comprises 13 residues. The CDR3 reads CASSLDWGNDYTF. The CDR3, as DNA: TGTGCCAGCAGCTTAGATTGGGGCAATGACTACACCTTC. Combining the CDR3 with reference TRBV11-2 and TRBJ1-2 gives the whole variable domain EAGVAQSPRYKIIEKRQSVAFWCNPISGHATLYWYQQILGQGPKLLIQFQNNGVVDDSQLPKDRFSAERLKGVDSTLKIQPAKLEDSAVYLCASSLDWGNDYTFGSGTRLTVV.

The CDR3 coding sequence is TGTGCCAGCAGTTTAACAGGGCTTCATGAAAAACTGTTTTTT. Its protein is CASSLTGLHEKLFF. The chain combines TRBV12-3 or TRBV12-4 with TRBJ1-4; tentatively, D is TRBD1 (6 bases). V was pared by 2 bases and J by 6 bases, with 10 bases between. The CDR3 is 14 residues long.

The J gene is TRBJ2-3, the V gene TRBV10-3, with TRBD2 identical over 7 bases. With 4 bases clipped from V and 1 base from J, the junction kept 8 bases outside the gene matches. Germline V gives CDR1 ENHRY, CDR2 SYGVKD. The CDR3 length is 16 residues. DNA for the CDR3: TGTGCCATCAGTGGAGGGTCACTAGCGCGCACAGATACGCAGTATTTT. Residues: CAISGGSLARTDTQYF.

This clonotype appeared many times. This chain connects TRBV20-1 to TRBJ1-2; the D is unclear. With 0 bases removed from V and 0 bases from J, the gap between germline ends came to 14 bases. Germline loops: CDR1 DFQATT, CDR2 SNEGSKA (reference sequence). The CDR3 spans 16 residues. The CDR3 nucleotides read TGCAGTGCTAGAGATCGGAGGGATCCAGCTAACTATGGCTACACCTTC. This encodes CSARDRRDPANYGYTF.

This chain joins TRBV4-2 and TRBJ1-2; weak D call: TRBD1 (6 bases). The CDR3 consists of 15 residues. Trimming took 0 bases from V and 7 from J, leaving 15 bases between them. CDR1 is LGHNA, CDR2 YNFKEQ, per germline. This chain's CDR3 is CASSQEGRGSGGYTF. The CDR3 DNA follows: TGTGCCAGCAGCCAAGAAGGCAGGGGAAGTGGTGGCTACACCTTC.

The V call is TRBV6-5, the J call TRBJ2-2; D not resolved. V lost 6 bases to trimming and J lost 0 bases, with 11 bases between them. Germline V gives CDR1 MNHEY, CDR2 SVGAGI. The CDR3 contains 15 residues. This CDR3 is CASSLLQTNTGELFF. The CDR3, as DNA: TGTGCCAGCAGCCTCCTACAGACGAACACCGGGGAGCTGTTTTTT.

This clonotype showed up just a few times. The V call is TRBV20-1, the J call TRBJ1-6, with D hard to call. Germline CDR1 DFQATT, CDR2 SNEGSKA (reference sequence). V was cut by 1 base and J by 5 bases, with 12 bases left in between. CDR3 length: 15 amino acids. The CDR3 spells CSARVAGTDNSPLHF. The CDR3 region has the DNA TGCAGTGCTAGAGTCGCGGGTACGGATAATTCACCCCTCCACTTT.

This clonotype has only a few counts. This chain links TRBV5-5 with TRBJ2-2; 9 positions match TRBD1. The germline CDR1 and CDR2 sequences are SGHKS and YYEKEE (reference sequence). There are 17 residues in the CDR3. J lost 5 bases, V lost 4 bases, and 12 bases had no gene match. The CDR3 nucleotides read TGTGCCAGCAGCCGCGTCCCGGGACAGGGCCCAACCGGGGAGCTGTTTTTT. Protein sequence: CASSRVPGQGPTGELFF.

The J gene is TRBJ2-7, the V gene TRBV27, with TRBD2 matching 12 bases. The germline V gene encodes CDR1 MNHEY and CDR2 SMNVEV (reference sequence). V lost 5 bases, J lost 7 bases, and 15 bases stayed unmatched. This CDR3 contains 17 residues. CDR3 residues: CASSTMMTSGGNNEQYF. Written as DNA, the CDR3 is TGTGCCAGCAGTACAATGATGACTAGCGGGGGCAACAATGAGCAGTACTTC.